This T cell receptor beta chain was recovered during a study of blood T cell repertoires in COVID-19 (dated by TCRdb to 2019 to 2021). About the study as a whole: Collaborator samples came from the United States, Italy and Spain and covered acute and convalescent phases of COVID-19. Deeply sampled blood TCRbeta repertoires from subjects exposed to, actively infected with, or recovered from COVID-19 were included in the dataset. The material from the prospective study consisted of cDNA or gDNA derived from T cells, B-cell-depleted T cells, or PBMCs. The repertoires were made available in a free public database intended to serve as a resource for research on the immune response to SARS-CoV-2. HLA class I and class II types, where available, came from metadata supplied by the sample provider rather than from assay-based typing. Samples came from the ongoing ImmuneRACE study (first 160 participants) plus 1,254 subjects from 6 global collaborators. A de-identified subject ID, COVID-19 status, age in years and sex were almost always included in the sample metadata.

The immunoSEQ Assay, a bias-controlled multiplex PCR, was used to amplify TCRbeta CDR3 regions from genomic DNA. The source study handled its data this way. The number of nucleated cells in each sample was estimated from the amplification of reference gene primers within the assay. To quantify the absolute abundance of each unique TCRbeta CDR3 rearrangement, sequence reads were collapsed and filtered. For each sample, productive Simpson clonality was calculated by taking the square root of Simpson's diversity index across productive rearrangements. Not all clones reach the TCRdb copy of this immuneACCESS table, which keeps in-frame sequences only. Checked studies attribute under half of the gap to unresolved V genes and leave the rest unexplained. D and trimming were read from the DNA, whereas the V and J calls and clone size are those reported in that table. Within this sample are about 45,000 clones, with roughly nine tenths of them counted one time only. The ten most abundant clones make up 5% to 7% of the sample.

This clone is described as medium-sized (0.01 to 0.1%). The target of this receptor is not known. Per-nucleotide qualities are absent, and no much larger clonotype sits a single base away. Each collaborating institution followed its own protocols to collect whole blood in K2EDTA tubes. For TCRbeta analysis, collaborator samples were shipped as frozen whole blood, as isolated PBMCs, or as DNA extracted from either sample type. Study-wide findings and limitations: How much clinical and demographic metadata was included differed by source and by participant, and the metadata was provided uncurated.

CDR1 and CDR2 (SQVTM, ANQGSEA) derive from the germline V gene. The CDR3 has 15 amino acids, counting the end cysteine and phenylalanine. Just the 45-base CDR3 DNA is kept, in frame starting at base 1. The trim is 2 bases for V and 6 bases for J, with a gap of 17 bases between the germline ends. Sequenced input: peripheral blood. The chain couples TRBV29-1 to TRBJ2-1; a tentative D match to TRBD2 spans 6 bases. This TCR was recovered from a human donor in a cohort sampled during active COVID-19. CDR3 region: CSVESRDGVGNEQFF. The DNA sequence is as follows: TGCAGCGTTGAATCGCGGGATGGGGTAGGCAATGAGCAGTTCTTC.